Sequencing of this T cell receptor (beta chain) was carried out in a study of blood T cell repertoires in COVID-19. With 2 bases clipped from V and 3 bases from J, the junction kept 2 bases outside the gene matches. Germline V gives CDR1 LGHNA, CDR2 YSLEER. The CDR3 is made up of 14 amino acids. As handled by the study authors: Estimation of nucleated cell counts was performed using reference gene primer amplification. Only in-frame clones appear in the TCRdb table, and some are missing; sequencing was by immunoSEQ multiplex PCR. From that table come the V and J calls and clone size; the DNA was used to work out D and trimming. The sample lists 310,000 or so clones, roughly 86% seen once, with around 9.9% in the top ten. Only one count was recorded for this clone.

What was sequenced was peripheral blood. The chain uses TRBV4-3 and TRBJ1-2; 8 nucleotides line up with TRBD1. The sequence was collected from a young man with COVID-19, enrolled during active disease. This CDR3 reads CASSQQTGDYGYTF. The CDR3 DNA is TGCGCCAGCAGCCAACAGACAGGGGACTATGGCTACACCTTC.